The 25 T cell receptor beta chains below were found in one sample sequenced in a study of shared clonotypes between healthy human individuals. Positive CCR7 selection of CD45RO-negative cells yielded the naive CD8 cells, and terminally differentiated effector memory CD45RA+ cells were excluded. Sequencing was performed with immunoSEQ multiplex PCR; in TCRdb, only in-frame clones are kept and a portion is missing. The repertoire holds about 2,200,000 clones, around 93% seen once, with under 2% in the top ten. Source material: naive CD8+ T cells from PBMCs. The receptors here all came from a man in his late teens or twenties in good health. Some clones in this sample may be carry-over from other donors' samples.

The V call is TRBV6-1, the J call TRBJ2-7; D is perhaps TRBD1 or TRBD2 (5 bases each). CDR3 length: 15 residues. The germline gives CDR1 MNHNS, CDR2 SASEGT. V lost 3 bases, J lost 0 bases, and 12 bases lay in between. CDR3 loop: CASSEGPHSSYEQYF. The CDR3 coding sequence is TGTGCCAGCAGTGAGGGACCACATTCCTCCTACGAGCAGTACTTC.

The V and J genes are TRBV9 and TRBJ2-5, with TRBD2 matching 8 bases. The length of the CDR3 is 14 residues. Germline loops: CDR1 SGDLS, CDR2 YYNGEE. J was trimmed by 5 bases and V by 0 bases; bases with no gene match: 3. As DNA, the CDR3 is TGTGCCAGCAGCGTAGGTCGGGAGGGGGAGACCCAGTACTTC. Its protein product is CASSVGREGETQYF.

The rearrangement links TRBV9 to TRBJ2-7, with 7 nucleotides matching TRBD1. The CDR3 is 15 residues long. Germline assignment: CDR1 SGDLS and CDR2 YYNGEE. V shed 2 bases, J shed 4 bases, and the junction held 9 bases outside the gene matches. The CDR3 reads CASSVGTVRGYEQYF. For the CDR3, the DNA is TGTGCCAGCAGCGTCGGGACAGTGAGAGGATACGAGCAGTACTTC.

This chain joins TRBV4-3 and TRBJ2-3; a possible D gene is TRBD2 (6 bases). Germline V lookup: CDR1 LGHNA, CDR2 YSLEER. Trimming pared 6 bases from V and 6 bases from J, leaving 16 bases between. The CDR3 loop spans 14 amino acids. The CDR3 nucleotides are TGCGCCAGCAGTCGGACCGGGGGTGCGGATACGCAGTATTTT. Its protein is CASSRTGGADTQYF.

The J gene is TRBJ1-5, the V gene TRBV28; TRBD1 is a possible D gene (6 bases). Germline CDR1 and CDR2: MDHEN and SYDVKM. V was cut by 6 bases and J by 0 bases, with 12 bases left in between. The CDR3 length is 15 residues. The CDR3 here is CASRRTAYSNQPQHF. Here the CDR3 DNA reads TGTGCCAGCAGAAGGACAGCTTATAGCAATCAGCCCCAGCATTTT.

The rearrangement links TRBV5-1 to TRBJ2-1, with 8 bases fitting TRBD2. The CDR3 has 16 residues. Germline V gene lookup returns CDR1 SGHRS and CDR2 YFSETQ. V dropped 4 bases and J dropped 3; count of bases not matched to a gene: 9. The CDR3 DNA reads TGCGCCAGCAGCCAGCCCCGGCTAGCGGGCTACAATGAGCAGTTCTTC. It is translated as CASSQPRLAGYNEQFF.

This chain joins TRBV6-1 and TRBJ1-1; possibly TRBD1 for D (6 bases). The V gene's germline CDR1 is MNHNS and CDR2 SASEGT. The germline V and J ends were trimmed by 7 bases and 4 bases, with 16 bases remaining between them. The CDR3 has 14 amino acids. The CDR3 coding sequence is TGTGCCAGCAACGGTTTACGGACAGCCACTGAAGCTTTCTTT. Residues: CASNGLRTATEAFF.

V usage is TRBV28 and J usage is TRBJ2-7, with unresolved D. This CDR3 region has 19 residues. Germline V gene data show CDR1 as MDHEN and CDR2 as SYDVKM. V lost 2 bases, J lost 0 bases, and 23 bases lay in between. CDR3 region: CASSLMLVGRPSSSYEQYF. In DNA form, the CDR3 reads TGTGCCAGCAGTTTAATGCTTGTAGGCAGGCCGTCTAGCTCCTACGAGCAGTACTTC.

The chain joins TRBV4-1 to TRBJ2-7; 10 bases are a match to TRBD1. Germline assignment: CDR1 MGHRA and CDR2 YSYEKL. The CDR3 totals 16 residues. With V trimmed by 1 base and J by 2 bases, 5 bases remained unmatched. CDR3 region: CASSQVVGTGAYEQYF. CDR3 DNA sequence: TGCGCCAGCAGCCAAGTGGTAGGGACAGGGGCCTACGAGCAGTACTTC.

CDR3 loop: CASSLRPEIPDTQYF. DNA for the CDR3: TGTGCCAGCAGCTTAAGACCCGAGATCCCAGATACGCAGTATTTT. The chain uses TRBV7-9 and TRBJ2-3; no firm D call. The CDR3 totals 15 residues. Germline V gives CDR1 SEHNR, CDR2 FQNEAQ (reference sequence). The V end was cut by 2 bases, the J end by 4 bases, with 13 bases between.

In DNA, the CDR3 is TGCGCCAGCAGCTATTTTATAGGTGACCGCCTCCCCTTTAGCACAGATACGCAGTATTTT. Its protein is CASSYFIGDRLPFSTDTQYF. V is TRBV5-1 and J is TRBJ2-3; D is unclear. Germline V gene lookup returns CDR1 SGHRS and CDR2 YFSETQ. This CDR3 has 20 residues. The V and J ends lost 3 bases and 0 bases respectively, with 26 bases between them.

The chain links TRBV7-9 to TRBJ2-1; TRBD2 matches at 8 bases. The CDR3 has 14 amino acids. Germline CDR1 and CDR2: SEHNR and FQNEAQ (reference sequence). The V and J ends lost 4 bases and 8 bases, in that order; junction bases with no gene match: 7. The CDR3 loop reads CASSSGLGWDEQFF. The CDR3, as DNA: TGTGCCAGCAGCTCGGGACTAGGGTGGGATGAGCAGTTCTTC.

The CDR3: CASSPGFGYEQYF. The CDR3 coding sequence is TGTGCCAGCAGTCCGGGGTTTGGGTACGAGCAGTACTTC. This chain links TRBV27 with TRBJ2-7, with D possibly TRBD2 on 5 matching bases. Germline loops: CDR1 MNHEY, CDR2 SMNVEV (reference sequence). CDR3 size: 13 residues. The V and J ends lost 5 bases and 4 bases respectively, with 12 bases between them.

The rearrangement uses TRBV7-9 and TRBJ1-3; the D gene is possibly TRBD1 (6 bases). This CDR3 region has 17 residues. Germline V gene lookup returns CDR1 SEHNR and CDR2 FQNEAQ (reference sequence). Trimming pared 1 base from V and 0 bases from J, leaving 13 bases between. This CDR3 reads CASSLVKTGFSGNTIYF. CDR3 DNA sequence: TGTGCCAGCAGCTTAGTAAAGACAGGATTCTCTGGAAACACCATATATTTT.

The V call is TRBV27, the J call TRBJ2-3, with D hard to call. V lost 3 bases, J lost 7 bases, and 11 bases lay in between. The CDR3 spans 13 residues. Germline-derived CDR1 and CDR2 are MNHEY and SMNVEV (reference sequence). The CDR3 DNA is TGTGCCAGCAGTTTGAGATCGTTCCATACGCAGTATTTT. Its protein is CASSLRSFHTQYF.

The CDR3 sequence: CASSLAEGRDTEAFF. DNA of the CDR3: TGTGCCAGCAGCTTAGCTGAGGGACGGGACACTGAAGCTTTCTTT. The chain carries TRBV7-8 and TRBJ1-1; D is possibly TRBD1 (5 bases). Trimming left V 0 bases short and J 3 bases short, with 11 bases between. This CDR3 has 15 residues. Germline values: CDR1 SGHVS, CDR2 FQNEAQ. The whole variable domain, remainder taken from reference TRBV7-8 and TRBJ1-1, is GAGVSQSPRYKVAKRGQDVALRCDPISGHVSLFWYQQALGQGPEFLTYFQNEAQLDKSGLPSDRFFAERPEGSVSTLKIQRTQQEDSAVYLCASSLAEGRDTEAFFGQGTRLTVV.

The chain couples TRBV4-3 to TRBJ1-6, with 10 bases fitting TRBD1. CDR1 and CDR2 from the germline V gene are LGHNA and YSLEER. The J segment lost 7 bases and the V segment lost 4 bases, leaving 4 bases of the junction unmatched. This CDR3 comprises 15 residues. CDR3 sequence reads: CASSPGTGANSPLHF. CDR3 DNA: TGCGCCAGCAGCCCCGGGACAGGGGCCAATTCACCCCTCCACTTT.

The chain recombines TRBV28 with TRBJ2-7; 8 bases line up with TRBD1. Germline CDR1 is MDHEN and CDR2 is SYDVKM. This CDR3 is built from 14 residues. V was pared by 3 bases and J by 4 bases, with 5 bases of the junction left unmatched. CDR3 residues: CASSFVQGAYEQYF. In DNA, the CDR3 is TGTGCCAGCAGTTTTGTCCAGGGGGCTTACGAGCAGTACTTC.

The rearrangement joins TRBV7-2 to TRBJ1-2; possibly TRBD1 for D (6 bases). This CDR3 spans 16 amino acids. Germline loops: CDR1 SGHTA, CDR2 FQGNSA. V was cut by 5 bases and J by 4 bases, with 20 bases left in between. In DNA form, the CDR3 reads TGTGCCAGCAGCGACAGGAATACAGAGAACGCCTATGGCTACACCTTC. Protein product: CASSDRNTENAYGYTF.

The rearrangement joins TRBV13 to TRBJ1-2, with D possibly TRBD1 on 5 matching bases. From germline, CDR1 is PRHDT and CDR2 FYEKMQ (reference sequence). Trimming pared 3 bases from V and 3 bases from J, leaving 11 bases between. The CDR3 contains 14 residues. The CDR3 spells CASSFGRDDYGYTF. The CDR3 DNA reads TGTGCCAGCAGCTTCGGCAGGGACGACTATGGCTACACCTTC.

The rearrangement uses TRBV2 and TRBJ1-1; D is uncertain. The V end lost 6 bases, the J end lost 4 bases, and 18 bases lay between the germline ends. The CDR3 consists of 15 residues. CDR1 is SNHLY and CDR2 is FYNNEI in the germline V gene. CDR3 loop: CASRERNRGTTEAFF. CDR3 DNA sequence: TGTGCCAGCAGAGAAAGGAACCGGGGTACCACTGAAGCTTTCTTT.

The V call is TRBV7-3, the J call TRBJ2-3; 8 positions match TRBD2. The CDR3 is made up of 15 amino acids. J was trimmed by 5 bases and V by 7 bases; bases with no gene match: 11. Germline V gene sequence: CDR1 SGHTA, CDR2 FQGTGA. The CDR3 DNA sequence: TGTGCCAGCACTCCCCGGGGTCTAGCGGGAGATACGCAGTATTTT. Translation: CASTPRGLAGDTQYF.

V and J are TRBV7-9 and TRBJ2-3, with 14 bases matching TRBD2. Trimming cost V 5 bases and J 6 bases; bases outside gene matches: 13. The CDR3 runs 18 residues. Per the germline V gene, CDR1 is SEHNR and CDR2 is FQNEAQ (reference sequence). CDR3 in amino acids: CASSPPLPGLAGEDTQYF. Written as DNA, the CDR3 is TGTGCCAGCAGCCCGCCACTGCCGGGACTAGCGGGAGAGGATACGCAGTATTTT. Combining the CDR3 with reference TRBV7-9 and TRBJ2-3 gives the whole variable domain DTGVSQNPRHKITKRGQNVTFRCDPISEHNRLYWYRQTLGQGPEFLTYFQNEAQLEKSRLLSDRFSAERPKGSFSTLEIQRTEQGDSAMYLCASSPPLPGLAGEDTQYFGPGTRLTVL.

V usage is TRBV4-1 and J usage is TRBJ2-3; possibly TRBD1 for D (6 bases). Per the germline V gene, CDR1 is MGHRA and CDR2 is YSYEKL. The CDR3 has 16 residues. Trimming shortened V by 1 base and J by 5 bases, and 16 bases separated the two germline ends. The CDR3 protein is CASSQVGASLLDTQYF. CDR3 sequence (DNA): TGCGCCAGCAGCCAAGTGGGGGCCTCACTCCTAGATACGCAGTATTTT.

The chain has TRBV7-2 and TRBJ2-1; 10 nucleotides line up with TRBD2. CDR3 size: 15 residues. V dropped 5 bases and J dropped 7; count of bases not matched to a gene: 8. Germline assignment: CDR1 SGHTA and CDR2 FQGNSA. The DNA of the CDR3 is TGTGCCAGCAGCCTACTAGCGGGAATAGGGAATGAGCAGTTCTTC. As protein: CASSLLAGIGNEQFF.